This T cell receptor beta chain was captured in a study of T cells in Graves' hyperthyroidism and ophthalmopathy. It was RNA transcripts that yielded the amplified TCR beta CDR3 regions. Carried out on the TCR CDR3, a first-round RT-PCR used the HTBI primer set. TCRdb reanalysed the multiplex PCR reads using MiXCR and keeps one entry per CDR3 protein. The sample lists 750,000 to 950,000 distinct CDR3 sequences, about two fifths occurring once. It was considered stable Graves' hyperthyroidism when ophthalmopathy did not progress within 18 months. Newly diagnosed hyperthyroidism, duration under 2 months, in patients aged 18 to 65. Diagnostic decisions used clinical symptoms, serum thyroxine and TRAb, thyroid ultrasound and orbital computed tomography. The CDR3 runs to 15 residues. V dropped 5 bases and J dropped 7; count of bases not matched to a gene: 3. Germline CDR1 and CDR2: SNHLY and FYNNEI.

Specimen: blood. The chain combines TRBV2 with TRBJ1-6; 12 bases line up with TRBD1. The sequence came from a man between 18 and 29 years old with Graves' hyperthyroidism. The CDR3 is CASSRDRGPNSPLHF. CDR3 DNA: TGTGCCAGCAGTAGGGACAGGGGGCCCAATTCACCCCTCCACTTT.